The sequence of this T cell receptor (beta chain) was determined in a study of graft-versus-host responses after intestinal transplantation. Concerning this clone itself: The target antigen is unknown.

The protocol was immunoSEQ multiplex PCR, while the TCRdb copy is restricted to in-frame clones and leaves out a portion. The sample yields 90,000 to 150,000 clones, roughly 91% seen once. Germline lookup yields CDR1 MDHEN and CDR2 SYDVKM. This CDR3 has 19 residues. V was pared by 3 bases and J by 1 base, with 14 bases of the junction left unmatched. General observations from the study: Recipient bone marrow held GvH clones, some seen earlier in ileum or blood. Early declines in HvG clones that occurred post-transplant were associated with peak circulating GvH clone levels.

The sequence was collected from a human donor who received an intestinal transplant. The sample here was unstimulated CD4+ T cells sorted from spleen or lymph node cells, taken before intestinal transplant. The chain employs TRBV28 and TRBJ2-2, with 7 bases aligning to TRBD1. CDR3 residues: CASSFHHRGWVGNTGELFF. In nucleotides, the CDR3 is TGTGCCAGCAGTTTTCACCACAGGGGATGGGTTGGGAACACCGGGGAGCTGTTTTTT.